This entry lists 20 T cell receptor beta chains sequenced from one sample in a study of shared clonotypes between healthy human individuals. Some clones are missing from TCRdb's copy, which holds only in-frame ones; the method was immunoSEQ multiplex PCR. This table has 180,000 or so clones, around 93% appearing once. Sequences were obtained from naive CD4+ T cells sorted from blood. Subset specified: CD45RA+ positively selected. These receptors all stem from a young woman in good health.

V and J are TRBV27 and TRBJ2-7, with a tentative D call TRBD2 (6 bases). CDR3 length: 14 residues. From germline, CDR1 is MNHEY and CDR2 SMNVEV (reference sequence). The V end lost 2 bases, the J end lost 2 bases, and 10 bases lay between the germline ends. CDR3 nucleotides: TGTGCCAGCAGTTTAATTTGGGGGGCCTACGAGCAGTACTTC. This codes for CASSLIWGAYEQYF.

The J gene is TRBJ2-6, the V gene TRBV27, with D uncertain. Trimming pared 4 bases from V and 0 bases from J, leaving 13 bases between. The CDR3 length is 17 residues. Germline CDR1 is MNHEY and CDR2 is SMNVEV (reference sequence). CDR3 in DNA: TGTGCCAGCAGTTCGGCAGGACCACTCTCTGGGGCCAACGTCCTGACTTTC. This translates into CASSSAGPLSGANVLTF. The variable domain in full, with the rest retrieved from reference TRBV27 and TRBJ2-6, is EAQVTQNPRYLITVTGKKLTVTCSQNMNHEYMSWYRQDPGLGLRQIYYSMNVEVTDKGDVPEGYKVSRKEKRNFPLILESPSPNQTSLYFCASSSAGPLSGANVLTFGAGSRLTVL.

The chain employs TRBV6-4 and TRBJ1-2; 11 positions match TRBD1. The CDR3 contains 13 residues. The germline V gene encodes CDR1 MRHNA and CDR2 SNTAGT. V lost 0 bases, J lost 10 bases, and 1 base stayed unmatched. CDR3 residues: CASSDSGQGAYTF. The CDR3 bases are TGTGCCAGCAGTGACTCTGGACAGGGGGCCTACACCTTC.

The genes are TRBV19 and TRBJ2-7; 7 bases match TRBD2. V trimming: 6 bases; J trimming: 0 bases; junction bases outside the gene matches: 5. In germline, CDR1 is LNHDA, CDR2 SQIVND (reference sequence). CDR3 length: 14 residues. CDR3: CASSNQRDSYEQYF. CDR3 bases: TGTGCCAGTAGCAACCAGCGGGACTCCTACGAGCAGTACTTC.

The rearrangement uses TRBV7-9 and TRBJ1-2, with a possible D match to TRBD1 (6 bases). V lost 5 bases, J lost 8 bases, and 15 bases lay in between. The CDR3 covers 13 residues. CDR1 SEHNR and CDR2 FQNEAQ come from the germline V gene (reference sequence). The CDR3 is CASSHRDTRGYTF. In nucleotides, the CDR3 is TGTGCCAGCAGCCACCGGGACACCCGGGGCTACACCTTC.

This clone is a singleton in its sample. The V and J genes are TRBV4-1 and TRBJ1-2; 9 nucleotides match TRBD1. This CDR3 region has 15 residues. From germline, CDR1 is MGHRA and CDR2 YSYEKL. Trimming removed 4 bases from V and 7 bases from J; junction bases left unmatched: 10. CDR3 sequence (DNA): TGCGCCAGCAGCCCCACTTCTGGACAGGGGAGTGGCTACACCTTC. Encoded protein: CASSPTSGQGSGYTF.

A single count supports this clone. This chain joins TRBV11-2 and TRBJ2-7; 9 bases match TRBD1. Germline trimming cut 4 bases from V and 3 bases from J; bases unmatched to any gene: 1. The CDR3 length is 13 residues. CDR1 and CDR2 from the germline V gene are SGHAT and FQNNGV. The CDR3 spells CASSSDRGYEQYF. The CDR3 DNA is TGTGCCAGCAGCTCGGACAGGGGCTACGAGCAGTACTTC. The whole variable domain, filled in from reference TRBV11-2 and TRBJ2-7, reads EAGVAQSPRYKIIEKRQSVAFWCNPISGHATLYWYQQILGQGPKLLIQFQNNGVVDDSQLPKDRFSAERLKGVDSTLKIQPAKLEDSAVYLCASSSDRGYEQYFGPGTRLTVT.

The chain links TRBV19 to TRBJ2-6; D remains ambiguous. V lost 5 bases and J 5 bases, leaving 19 bases between the germline ends. Germline lookup yields CDR1 LNHDA and CDR2 SQIVND (reference sequence). The CDR3 has 17 amino acids. The CDR3 nucleotides read TGTGCCAGTAGTCTTATATTATCACAAAGTCGGGCCAACGTCCTGACTTTC. This translates into CASSLILSQSRANVLTF. The complete variable domain, with remaining parts taken from reference TRBV19 and TRBJ2-6, reads DGGITQSPKYLFRKEGQNVTLSCEQNLNHDAMYWYRQDPGQGLRLIYYSQIVNDFQKGDIAEGYSVSREKKESFPLTVTSAQKNPTAFYLCASSLILSQSRANVLTFGAGSRLTVL.

V is TRBV5-1 and J is TRBJ2-2; D is perhaps TRBD2 (6 bases). Per germline, CDR1 SGHRS and CDR2 YFSETQ. The CDR3 sequence is 14 residues long. V lost 0 bases, J lost 7 bases, and 10 bases lay in between. The CDR3 nucleotides read TGCGCCAGCAGCTTGGGACGGGAGTTCGGGGAGCTGTTTTTT. Its translation: CASSLGREFGELFF.

The J gene is TRBJ1-5, the V gene TRBV28; D may be TRBD1 (6 bases). Germline lookup yields CDR1 MDHEN and CDR2 SYDVKM. This CDR3 has 14 amino acids. Trimming cost V 5 bases and J 0 bases, with 8 bases left between them. In DNA, the CDR3 is TGTGCCAGCAGTGGACAGATTAGCAATCAGCCCCAGCATTTT. Translation gives CASSGQISNQPQHF.

The chain uses TRBV4-2 and TRBJ2-5; 7 positions match TRBD2. The germline V gene has CDR1 LGHNA and CDR2 YNFKEQ. With V trimmed by 2 bases and J by 5 bases, 11 bases remained unmatched. The CDR3 spans 16 residues. Written as DNA, the CDR3 is TGTGCCAGCAGCCAACTGGCGGGAGAAGGGTTGGAGACCCAGTACTTC. Its translation is CASSQLAGEGLETQYF.

This chain connects TRBV19 to TRBJ1-5; 11 positions agree with TRBD1. This CDR3 has 17 residues. Germline trimming cut 1 base from V and 7 bases from J; bases unmatched to any gene: 9. Germline CDR1 and CDR2: LNHDA and SQIVND (reference sequence). Here the CDR3 DNA reads TGTGCCAGTAGTATAGTATTGGACAGGGGGCGAGGGCAGCCCCAGCATTTT. It codes for CASSIVLDRGRGQPQHF. The complete variable domain, with remaining parts taken from reference TRBV19 and TRBJ1-5, reads DGGITQSPKYLFRKEGQNVTLSCEQNLNHDAMYWYRQDPGQGLRLIYYSQIVNDFQKGDIAEGYSVSREKKESFPLTVTSAQKNPTAFYLCASSIVLDRGRGQPQHFGDGTRLSIL.

This chain uses TRBV5-5 with TRBJ2-7; tentative D call: TRBD2 (6 bases). Germline V gene sequence: CDR1 SGHKS, CDR2 YYEKEE (reference sequence). Deletions cut 7 bases from V and 3 bases from J, with 20 bases between. The CDR3 runs 15 residues. The CDR3 is CASCRSSGAVYEQYF. CDR3 nucleotide sequence: TGTGCCAGCTGCCGAAGTTCGGGAGCTGTCTACGAGCAGTACTTC. The entire variable domain, with the rest obtained from reference TRBV5-5 and TRBJ2-7, is as follows: DAGVTQSPTHLIKTRGQQVTLRCSPISGHKSVSWYQQVLGQGPQFIFQYYEKEERGRGNFPDRFSARQFPNYSSELNVNALLLGDSALYLCASCRSSGAVYEQYFGPGTRLTVT.

The chain carries TRBV5-1 and TRBJ2-5; TRBD2 matches at 10 bases. Germline CDR1 SGHRS, CDR2 YFSETQ. This CDR3 has 19 amino acids. The V gene end was trimmed by 2 bases and the J gene end by 5 bases; junction bases not matched to a gene: 18. The CDR3 bases are TGCGCCAGCAGCTTTTGGAGCGGGAGGGCCAAAACGATTAGGGAGACCCAGTACTTC. Translated: CASSFWSGRAKTIRETQYF.

V and J are TRBV4-1 and TRBJ1-3, with a tentative D call TRBD1 (6 bases). Germline V gene sequence: CDR1 MGHRA, CDR2 YSYEKL. V lost 1 base and J 4 bases, leaving 17 bases between the germline ends. The CDR3 consists of 17 residues. CDR3 protein: CASSQGPTMGAGNTIYF. CDR3 DNA sequence: TGCGCCAGCAGCCAAGGGCCGACAATGGGGGCGGGAAACACCATATATTTT.

V gene TRBV2 combines with J gene TRBJ1-2; 8 bases fit TRBD1. CDR1 SNHLY and CDR2 FYNNEI come from the germline V gene. The V segment lost 5 bases and the J segment 4 bases; nucleotides outside the gene matches: 12. CDR3 length: 16 residues. The CDR3 DNA follows: TGTGCCAGCAGTCCCACCTTGACAGGGGAATTCTATGGCTACACCTTC. Translating it yields CASSPTLTGEFYGYTF.

The genes are TRBV28 and TRBJ1-5, with TRBD1 identical over 7 bases. The CDR3 spans 14 residues. The ends lost 3 bases at V and 5 bases at J; junction bases unmatched: 4. The germline V gene encodes CDR1 MDHEN and CDR2 SYDVKM. The CDR3 nucleotides are TGTGCCAGCAGTTTTCGGGACAGTCATCAGCCCCAGCATTTT. Its protein is CASSFRDSHQPQHF.

With respect to this clone: The sample carries other DNA sequences with the same CDR3. This chain joins TRBV18 and TRBJ2-3; D gene uncertain. The V gene's germline CDR1 is KGHSH and CDR2 LQKENI. Trimming shortened V by 0 bases and J by 1 base, and 2 bases separated the two germline ends. CDR3 length equals 13 residues. CDR3 residues: CASSPPGTDTQYF. CDR3 DNA sequence: TGTGCCAGCTCACCACCGGGCACAGATACGCAGTATTTT.

The chain has TRBV5-4 and TRBJ1-4; D gene uncertain. The germline V gene encodes CDR1 SGHNT and CDR2 YYREEE (reference sequence). This CDR3 is built from 14 residues. Trimming shortened V by 2 bases and J by 0 bases, and 5 bases separated the two germline ends. The DNA for the CDR3 is TGTGCCAGCAGCTTAACCGCAACTAATGAAAAACTGTTTTTT. It codes for CASSLTATNEKLFF.

The table lists this clone with a count of one. The rearrangement links TRBV15 to TRBJ2-1; weak D call: TRBD2 (6 bases). The germline CDR1 and CDR2 sequences are LNHNV and YYDKDF (reference sequence). The CDR3 loop spans 18 amino acids. V dropped 0 bases and J dropped 5 bases, with 20 bases sitting between them. CDR3 nucleotide sequence: TGTGCCACCAGCAGAGACGGGGTCCGAGGGGAGGCGGACAATGAGCAGTTCTTC. Protein: CATSRDGVRGEADNEQFF. The whole variable domain, filled in from reference TRBV15 and TRBJ2-1, reads DAMVIQNPRYQVTQFGKPVTLSCSQTLNHNVMYWYQQKSSQAPKLLFHYYDKDFNNEADTPDNFQSRRPNTSFCFLDIRSPGLGDTAMYLCATSRDGVRGEADNEQFFGPGTRLTVL.